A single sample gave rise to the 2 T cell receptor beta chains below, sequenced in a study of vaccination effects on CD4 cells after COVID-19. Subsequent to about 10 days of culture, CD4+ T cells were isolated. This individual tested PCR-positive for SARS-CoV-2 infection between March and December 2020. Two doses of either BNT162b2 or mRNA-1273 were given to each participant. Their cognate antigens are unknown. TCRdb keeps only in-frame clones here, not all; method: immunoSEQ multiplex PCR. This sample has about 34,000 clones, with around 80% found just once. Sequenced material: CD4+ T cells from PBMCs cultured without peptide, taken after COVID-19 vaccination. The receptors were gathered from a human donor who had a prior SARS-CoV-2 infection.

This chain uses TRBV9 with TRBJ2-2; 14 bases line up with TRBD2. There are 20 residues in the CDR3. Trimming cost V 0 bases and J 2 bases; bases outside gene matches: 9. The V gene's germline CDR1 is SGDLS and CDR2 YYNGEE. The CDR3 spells CASSVVGTSGGPLNTGELFF. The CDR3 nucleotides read TGTGCCAGCAGCGTAGTGGGGACTAGCGGGGGCCCCTTAAACACCGGGGAGCTGTTTTTT.

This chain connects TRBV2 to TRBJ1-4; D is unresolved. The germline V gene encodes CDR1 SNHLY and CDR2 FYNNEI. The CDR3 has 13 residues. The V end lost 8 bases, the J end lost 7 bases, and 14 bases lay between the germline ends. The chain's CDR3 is CASGKGPTEKLFF. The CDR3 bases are TGTGCCAGCGGGAAGGGTCCTACTGAAAAACTGTTTTTT.